This TCR beta chain was obtained from a study of shared clonotypes between healthy human individuals. Trimming removed 3 bases from V and 4 bases from J, with 4 bases in between. Germline V gives CDR1 SGHRS, CDR2 YFSETQ. The CDR3 has 12 residues. DNA at around 190 ng, 25,000 to 35,000 T cell genomes, went into sorted-subset replicate PCRs. Produced via immunoSEQ multiplex PCR; TCRdb's table is partial and in-frame only. The sample yields 2 million to 2.5 million clones, 93% seen once. In the naive CD8 group, cells lacked CD45RO and were positively selected for CCR7, so terminally differentiated effector memory CD45RA+ cells were left out.

The receptor was derived from a man aged 18-30 years in good health. Some clones in this sample may be carry-over from other donors' samples. Specimen: naive CD8+ T cells from PBMCs. This sequence joins TRBV5-1 and TRBJ2-2, with D unresolved. The CDR3 sequence is CASSSSTGELFF. The CDR3 DNA sequence: TGCGCCAGCAGCTCCAGCACCGGGGAGCTGTTTTTT.